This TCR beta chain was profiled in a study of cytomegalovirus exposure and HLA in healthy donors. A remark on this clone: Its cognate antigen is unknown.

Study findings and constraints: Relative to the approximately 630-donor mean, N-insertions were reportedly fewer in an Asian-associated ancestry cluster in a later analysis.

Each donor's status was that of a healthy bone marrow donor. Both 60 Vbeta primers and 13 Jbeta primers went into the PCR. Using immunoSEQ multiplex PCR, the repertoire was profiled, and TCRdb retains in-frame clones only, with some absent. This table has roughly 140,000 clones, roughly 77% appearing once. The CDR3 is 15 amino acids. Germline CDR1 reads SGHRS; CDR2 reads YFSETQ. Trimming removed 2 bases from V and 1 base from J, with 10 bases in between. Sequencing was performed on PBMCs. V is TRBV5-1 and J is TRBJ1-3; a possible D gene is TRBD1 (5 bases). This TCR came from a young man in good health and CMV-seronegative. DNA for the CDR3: TGCGCCAGCAGCTTAGCAGGGACTTCTGGAAACACCATATATTTT. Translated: CASSLAGTSGNTIYF.